A selection of T cell receptor beta chains follows, all from one sample in a study of identical twins. TCRdb called the 5' RACE reads again in MiXCR, with one record for every CDR3 protein. The data show some 710,000 distinct CDR3 sequences, with roughly 6% seen just once and about 2% held by the top ten. Sequenced material: naive T cells sorted from blood. These receptors all stem from a man aged 18 to 35 in good health. Both conserved end residues are part of each CDR3. The D gene is left open where the match is weak. Some rows mark clone size as missing; the rest say once, few, many or name a class of expanded clone.

len | j_gene | v_gene | d_gene | abundance | CDR3aa | CDR3nt
14 | TRBJ2-2 | TRBV30 | TRBD2 | few | CAWNLRRESGELFF | TGTGCCTGGAACCTGCGGCGGGAGTCCGGGGAGCTGTTTTTT
14 | TRBJ1-5 | TRBV12-3/TRBV12-4 | . | many | CASGWAGGNQPQHF | TGTGCCAGCGGCTGGGCAGGAGGCAATCAGCCCCAGCATTTT
13 | TRBJ1-1 | TRBV14 | . | . | CASSQEGVTEAFF | TGTGCCAGCAGCCAGGAAGGGGTCACTGAAGCTTTCTTT
12 | TRBJ2-7 | TRBV6-5 | . | many | CASSYSLGEQYF | TGTGCCAGCAGTTACTCGCTGGGGGAGCAGTACTTC
16 | TRBJ2-1 | TRBV4-3 | . | few | CASSQDGKGSVDEQFF | TGCGCCAGCAGCCAAGATGGGAAAGGCAGTGTCGATGAGCAGTTCTTC
12 | TRBJ2-1 | TRBV12-3/TRBV12-4 | . | many | CASTLLADEQFF | TGTGCCAGCACCCTACTAGCAGATGAGCAGTTCTTC
12 | TRBJ2-1 | TRBV29-1 | . | few | CSVTEYHNEQFF | TGCAGCGTGACGGAGTACCACAATGAGCAGTTCTTC
15 | TRBJ1-2 | TRBV28 | . | . | CASSSPATHNWGYTF | TGTGCCAGCAGCTCACCCGCGACCCACAACTGGGGCTACACCTTC
13 | TRBJ2-7 | TRBV20-1 | TRBD2 | many | CSVRGLTTYEQYF | TGCAGTGTTAGGGGACTAACAACTTACGAGCAGTACTTC
11 | TRBJ2-1 | TRBV20-1 | . | many | CSAQSYNEQFF | TGCAGTGCCCAGAGCTACAATGAGCAGTTCTTC
17 | TRBJ2-1 | TRBV12-3/TRBV12-4 | TRBD2 | many | CASSPVGTSGVYNEQFF | TGTGCCAGCAGCCCCGTGGGGACTAGCGGGGTGTACAATGAGCAGTTCTTC
17 | TRBJ2-6 | TRBV7-3 | . | few | CASSLKVIASGANVLTF | TGTGCCAGCAGCTTAAAAGTGATAGCCTCTGGGGCCAACGTCCTGACTTTC
14 | TRBJ1-1 | TRBV28 | . | many | CASSLLRGSTEAFF | TGTGCCAGCAGTTTATTACGGGGGAGTACTGAAGCTTTCTTT
15 | TRBJ2-3 | TRBV4-3 | . | . | CASSQDGGGGDTQYF | TGCGCCAGCAGCCAAGACGGGGGAGGCGGGGATACGCAGTATTTT
14 | TRBJ2-7 | TRBV7-2 | . | few | CASSLGASPYEQYF | TGTGCCAGCAGCTTGGGGGCCAGCCCCTACGAGCAGTACTTC
14 | TRBJ2-1 | TRBV7-9 | TRBD1 | few | CASREGTGGHEQFF | TGTGCCAGCAGGGAAGGGACAGGGGGCCATGAGCAGTTCTTC
14 | TRBJ2-7 | TRBV6-1 | TRBD1 | . | CASRDRAQDYEQYF | TGTGCCAGCAGGGACAGGGCTCAGGACTACGAGCAGTACTTC
16 | TRBJ2-5 | TRBV3-1 | . | few | CASSRTLAGRRETQYF | TGTGCCAGCAGCCGTACGTTGGCGGGACGGCGGGAGACCCAGTACTTC
17 | TRBJ1-1 | TRBV6-1 | . | . | CASSEGGSGHWNTEAFF | TGTGCCAGCAGTGAAGGGGGTTCGGGACATTGGAACACTGAAGCTTTCTTT
15 | TRBJ2-2 | TRBV5-6 | . | many | CASSLWTINTGELFF | TGTGCCAGCAGCTTGTGGACGATTAACACCGGGGAGCTGTTTTTT
12 | TRBJ1-1 | TRBV7-9 | . | many | CASSLVADEAFF | TGTGCCAGCAGCTTAGTCGCTGATGAAGCTTTCTTT